This T cell receptor (beta chain) came from a study of T cells after yellow fever vaccination. Study summary: The authors prepared low-cell-number fractions using SMART-Seq v4 Ultra Low Input.

Study-wide findings and caveats: When the response was secondary, it was weaker but reached its peak faster, day 5 versus 15.

This clonotype turned up a few times. Antigen unknown. It was through 5'RACE template switching that TCR cDNA was made, with a universal primer site and UMIs added. TCRdb recomputed calls from the 5' RACE reads with MiXCR, one row per CDR3 protein. The sample yields approximately 330,000 distinct CDR3 sequences, roughly 4.3% seen once. The CDR3 loop spans 15 amino acids. With V trimmed by 5 bases and J by 0 bases, 6 bases remained unmatched. From germline, CDR1 is SEHNR and CDR2 FQNEAQ (reference sequence). The clonotype originates from a man between 18 and 29 years old who received the YFV17D yellow fever vaccine. This chain joins TRBV7-9 and TRBJ1-2; 7 bases map to TRBD1. Sequenced here: PBMCs, sampled 5 days after the yellow fever booster vaccination. This chain's CDR3 is CASSLPGTANYGYTF. The CDR3 bases are TGTGCCAGCAGCCTCCCCGGGACAGCTAACTATGGCTACACCTTC. The full variable domain, in which reference TRBV7-9 and TRBJ1-2 provide the parts outside the CDR3, is DTGVSQNPRHKITKRGQNVTFRCDPISEHNRLYWYRQTLGQGPEFLTYFQNEAQLEKSRLLSDRFSAERPKGSFSTLEIQRTEQGDSAMYLCASSLPGTANYGYTFGSGTRLTVV.